The 7 T cell receptor beta chains below were found in one sample sequenced in a study of technical replicates of blood from a few donors. Sequenced by immunoSEQ multiplex PCR; TCRdb stores in-frame clones only, minus some. Of about 75,000 clones in the sample, about 97% were seen once. Sequenced input: T cells isolated from PBMCs. The receptor source for this set is a human donor in good health.

V is TRBV7-3 and J is TRBJ2-6; D remains ambiguous. Germline assignment: CDR1 SGHTA and CDR2 FQGTGA. CDR3 length: 13 amino acids. Trimming shortened V by 5 bases and J by 4 bases, and 6 bases separated the two germline ends. For the CDR3, the DNA is TGTGCCAGCAGCCCTAGGGGGGCCAACGTCCTGACTTTC. It specifies CASSPRGANVLTF.

CDR3 region: CAWSVHSTEAFF. For the CDR3, the DNA is TGTGCCTGGAGTGTACACAGCACTGAAGCTTTCTTT. This chain uses TRBV30 with TRBJ1-1; D uncertain. The V gene lost 0 bases and the J gene lost 4 bases, with 6 bases spanning the gap. Germline CDR1 is GTSNPN and CDR2 is SVGIG (reference sequence). The CDR3 covers 12 residues.

DNA for the CDR3: TGTGCCTGGAGTGGCGATAGGGGGCAGCCCCAGCATTTT. This sequence encodes CAWSGDRGQPQHF. This sequence joins TRBV30 and TRBJ1-5; a possible D gene is TRBD1 (6 bases). Between the trimmed V and J ends, which lost 1 base and 7 bases, there was a span of 11 bases. CDR1 GTSNPN and CDR2 SVGIG come from the germline V gene (reference sequence). The CDR3 covers 13 residues.

This chain joins TRBV10-1 and TRBJ2-7; D remains unclear. The CDR3 is 13 amino acids. The V end was cut by 3 bases, the J end by 2 bases, with 8 bases between. CDR1 is WNHNN, CDR2 SYGVQD, per germline (reference sequence). Here the CDR3 reads CASSEAGPYEQYF. For the CDR3, the DNA is TGCGCCAGCAGTGAAGCCGGTCCCTACGAGCAGTACTTC.

This chain connects TRBV4-1 to TRBJ2-3; D may be TRBD2 (5 bases). This CDR3 has 14 amino acids. Germline CDR1 reads MGHRA; CDR2 reads YSYEKL. Trimming removed 3 bases at V and 2 bases at J, with 9 bases between. The CDR3 nucleotides read TGCGCCAGCAGCCAGAGCGGTGCCACAGATACGCAGTATTTT. It specifies CASSQSGATDTQYF.

The rearrangement uses TRBV13 and TRBJ2-2; 9 bases match TRBD1. The length of the CDR3 is 14 residues. The J segment lost 5 bases and the V segment lost 4 bases, leaving 2 bases of the junction unmatched. The germline CDR1 and CDR2 sequences are PRHDT and FYEKMQ (reference sequence). The CDR3 sequence: CASSSGQGTGELFF. CDR3 nucleotides: TGTGCCAGCAGCTCGGGACAGGGTACCGGGGAGCTGTTTTTT.

CDR3: CPMRPDYGYTF. Here the CDR3 DNA reads TGCCCAATGCGGCCGGACTATGGCTACACCTTC. The V call is TRBV1, the J call TRBJ1-2. TRBV1 is a pseudogene locus. This CDR3 spans 11 amino acids.